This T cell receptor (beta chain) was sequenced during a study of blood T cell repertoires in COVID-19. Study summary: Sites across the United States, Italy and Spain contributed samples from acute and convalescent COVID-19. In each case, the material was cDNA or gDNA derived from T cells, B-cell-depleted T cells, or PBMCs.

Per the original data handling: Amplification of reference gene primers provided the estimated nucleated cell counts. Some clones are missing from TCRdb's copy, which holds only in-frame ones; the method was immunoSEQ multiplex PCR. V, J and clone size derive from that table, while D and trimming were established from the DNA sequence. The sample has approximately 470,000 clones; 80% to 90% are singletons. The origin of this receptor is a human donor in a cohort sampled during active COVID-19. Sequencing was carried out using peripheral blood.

The CDR3 region is CASSPGSGNTIYF. The CDR3 DNA follows: TGTGCCAGCAGCCCAGGCTCTGGAAACACCATATATTTT. This rearrangement joins TRBV11-2 to TRBJ1-3; D is unresolved. The CDR3 is 13 amino acids. CDR1 and CDR2 (germline): SGHAT, FQNNGV. The ends were cut back, 5 bases at V and 0 bases at J, with 5 bases in the middle.